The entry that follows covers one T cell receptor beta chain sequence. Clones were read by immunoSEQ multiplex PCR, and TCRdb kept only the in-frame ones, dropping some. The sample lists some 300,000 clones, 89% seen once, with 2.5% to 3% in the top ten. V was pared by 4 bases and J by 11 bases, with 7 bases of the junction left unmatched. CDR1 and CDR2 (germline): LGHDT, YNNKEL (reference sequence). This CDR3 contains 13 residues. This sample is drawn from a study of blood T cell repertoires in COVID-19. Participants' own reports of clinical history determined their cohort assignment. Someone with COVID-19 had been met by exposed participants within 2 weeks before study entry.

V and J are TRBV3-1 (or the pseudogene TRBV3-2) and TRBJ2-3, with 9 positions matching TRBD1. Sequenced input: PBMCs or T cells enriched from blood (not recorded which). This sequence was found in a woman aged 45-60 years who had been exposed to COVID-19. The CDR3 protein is CASSLGGTGRQYF. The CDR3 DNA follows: TGTGCCAGCAGCCTTGGCGGGACAGGGAGGCAGTATTTT.